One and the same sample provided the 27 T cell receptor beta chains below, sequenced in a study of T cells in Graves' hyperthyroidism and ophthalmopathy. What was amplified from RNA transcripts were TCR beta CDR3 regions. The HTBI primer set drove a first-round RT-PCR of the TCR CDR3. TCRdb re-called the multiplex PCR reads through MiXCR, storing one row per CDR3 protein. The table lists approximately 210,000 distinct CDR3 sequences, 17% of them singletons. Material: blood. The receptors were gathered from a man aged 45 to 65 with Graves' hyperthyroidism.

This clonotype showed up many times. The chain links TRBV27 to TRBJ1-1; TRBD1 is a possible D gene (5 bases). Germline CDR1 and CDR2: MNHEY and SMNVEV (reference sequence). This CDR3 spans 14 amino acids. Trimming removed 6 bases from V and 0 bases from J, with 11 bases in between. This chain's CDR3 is CASSSGVMNTEAFF. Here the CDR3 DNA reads TGTGCCAGCAGCTCGGGGGTTATGAACACTGAAGCTTTCTTT.

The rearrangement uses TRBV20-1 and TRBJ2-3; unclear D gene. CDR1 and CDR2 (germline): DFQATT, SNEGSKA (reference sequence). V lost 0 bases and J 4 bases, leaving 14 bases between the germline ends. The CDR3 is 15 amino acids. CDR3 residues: CSARDRVMGADTQYF. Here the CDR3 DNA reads TGCAGTGCTAGAGATCGAGTAATGGGTGCAGATACGCAGTATTTT.

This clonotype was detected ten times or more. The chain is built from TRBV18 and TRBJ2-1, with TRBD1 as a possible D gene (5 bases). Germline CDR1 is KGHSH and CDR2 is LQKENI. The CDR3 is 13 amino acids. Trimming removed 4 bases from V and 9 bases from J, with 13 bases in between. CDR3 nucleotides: TGTGCCAGCTCACTATCCGTAAGGGGTGAGCAGTTCTTC. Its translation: CASSLSVRGEQFF.

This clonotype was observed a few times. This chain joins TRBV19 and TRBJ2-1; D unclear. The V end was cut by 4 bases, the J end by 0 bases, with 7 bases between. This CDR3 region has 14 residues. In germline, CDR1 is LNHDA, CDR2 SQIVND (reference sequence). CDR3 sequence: CASSNINSYNEQFF. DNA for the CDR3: TGTGCCAGTAGTAATATTAACTCCTACAATGAGCAGTTCTTC. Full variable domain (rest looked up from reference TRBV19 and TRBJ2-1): DGGITQSPKYLFRKEGQNVTLSCEQNLNHDAMYWYRQDPGQGLRLIYYSQIVNDFQKGDIAEGYSVSREKKESFPLTVTSAQKNPTAFYLCASSNINSYNEQFFGPGTRLTVL.

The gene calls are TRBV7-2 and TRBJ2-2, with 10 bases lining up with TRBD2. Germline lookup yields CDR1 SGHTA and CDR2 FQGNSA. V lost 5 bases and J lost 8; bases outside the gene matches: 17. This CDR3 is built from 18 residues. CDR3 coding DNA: TGTGCCAGCAGCCCCCGGGCGTCGGGACTAGCGAGAAGTGGGGAGCTGTTTTTT. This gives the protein CASSPRASGLARSGELFF.

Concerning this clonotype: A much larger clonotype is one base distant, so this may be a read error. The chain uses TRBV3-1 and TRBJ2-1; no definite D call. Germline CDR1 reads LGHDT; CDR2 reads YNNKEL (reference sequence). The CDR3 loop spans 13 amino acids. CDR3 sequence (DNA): TGTGCCAGCAGCCAAGCGATCCACAATGAGCGGTTCTTC. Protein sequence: CASSQAIHNERFF.

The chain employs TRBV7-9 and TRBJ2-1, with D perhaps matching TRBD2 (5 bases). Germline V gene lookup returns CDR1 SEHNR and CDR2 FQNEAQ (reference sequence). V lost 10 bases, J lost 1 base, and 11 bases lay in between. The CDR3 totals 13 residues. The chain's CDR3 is CAITLGSYNEQFF. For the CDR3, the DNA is TGTGCCATCACACTAGGGTCCTACAATGAGCAGTTCTTC.

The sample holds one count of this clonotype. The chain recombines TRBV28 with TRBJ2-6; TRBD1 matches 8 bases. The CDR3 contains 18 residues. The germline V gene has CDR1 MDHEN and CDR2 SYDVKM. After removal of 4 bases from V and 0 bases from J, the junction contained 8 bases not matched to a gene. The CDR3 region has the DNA TGTGCCAGCAGTTCGCCGACAGGGGAAAGCTCTGGGGCCAACGTCCTGACTTTC. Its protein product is CASSSPTGESSGANVLTF. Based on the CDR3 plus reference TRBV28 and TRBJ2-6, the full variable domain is DVKVTQSSRYLVKRTGEKVFLECVQDMDHENMFWYRQDPGLGLRLIYFSYDVKMKEKGDIPEGYSVSREKKERFSLILESASTNQTSMYLCASSSPTGESSGANVLTFGAGSRLTVL.

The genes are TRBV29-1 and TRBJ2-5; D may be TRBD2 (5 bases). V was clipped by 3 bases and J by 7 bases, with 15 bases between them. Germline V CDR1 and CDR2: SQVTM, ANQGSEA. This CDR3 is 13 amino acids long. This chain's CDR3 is CSVDRDREVTQYF. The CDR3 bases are TGCAGCGTTGATCGGGATCGGGAAGTGACCCAGTACTTC.

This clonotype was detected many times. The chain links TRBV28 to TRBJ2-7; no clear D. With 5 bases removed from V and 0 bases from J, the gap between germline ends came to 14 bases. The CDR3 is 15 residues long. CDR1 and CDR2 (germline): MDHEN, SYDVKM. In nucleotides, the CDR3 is TGTGCCAGCAGTACCTATGACTCATACTCCTACGAGCAGTACTTC. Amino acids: CASSTYDSYSYEQYF. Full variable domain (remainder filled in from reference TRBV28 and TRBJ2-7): DVKVTQSSRYLVKRTGEKVFLECVQDMDHENMFWYRQDPGLGLRLIYFSYDVKMKEKGDIPEGYSVSREKKERFSLILESASTNQTSMYLCASSTYDSYSYEQYFGPGTRLTVT.

Here the CDR3 DNA reads TGCGCCAGCAGCCAAGATCTCATCAGGGCTAGCGGGAACACAGATACGCAGTATTTT. Protein sequence: CASSQDLIRASGNTDTQYF. J is TRBJ2-3 and V is TRBV4-3; 9 nucleotides agree with TRBD2. This CDR3 spans 19 amino acids. Germline values: CDR1 LGHNA, CDR2 YSLEER. Unmatched junction bases numbered 12, after V lost 0 bases and J lost 2 bases.

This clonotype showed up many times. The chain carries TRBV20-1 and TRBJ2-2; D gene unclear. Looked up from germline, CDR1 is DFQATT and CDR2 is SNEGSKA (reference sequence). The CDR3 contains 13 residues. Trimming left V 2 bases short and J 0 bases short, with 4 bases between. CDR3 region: CSARRPNTGELFF. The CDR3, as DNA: TGCAGTGCTAGACGCCCGAACACCGGGGAGCTGTTTTTT.

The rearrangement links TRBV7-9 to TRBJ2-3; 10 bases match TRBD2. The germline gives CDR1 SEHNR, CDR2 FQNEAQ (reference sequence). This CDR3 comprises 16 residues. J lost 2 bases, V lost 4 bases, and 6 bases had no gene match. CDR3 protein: CASSSILAGVTDTQYF. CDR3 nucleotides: TGTGCCAGCAGCTCAATTCTAGCGGGAGTCACAGATACGCAGTATTTT.

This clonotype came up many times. In DNA, the CDR3 is TGTGCCAGCAGCCAAAGCAGAGCGGGCACAGATACGCAGTATTTT. Residues: CASSQSRAGTDTQYF. The chain couples TRBV3-1 to TRBJ2-3, with D perhaps TRBD2 (5 bases). Trimming stripped 2 bases from V and 1 base from J, with 10 bases between. This CDR3 contains 15 residues. Germline V lookup: CDR1 LGHDT, CDR2 YNNKEL (reference sequence).

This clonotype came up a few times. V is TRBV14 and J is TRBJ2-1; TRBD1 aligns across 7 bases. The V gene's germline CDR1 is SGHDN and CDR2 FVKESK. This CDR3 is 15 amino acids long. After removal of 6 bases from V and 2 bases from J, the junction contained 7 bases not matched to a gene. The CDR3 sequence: CASSRDRFTYNEQFF. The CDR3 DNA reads TGTGCCAGCAGTCGGGACAGATTTACCTACAATGAGCAGTTCTTC.

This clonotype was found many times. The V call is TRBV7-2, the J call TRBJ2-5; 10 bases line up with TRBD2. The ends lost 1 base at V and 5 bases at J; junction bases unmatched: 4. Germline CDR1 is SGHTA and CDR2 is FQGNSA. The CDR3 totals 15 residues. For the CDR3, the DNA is TGTGCCAGCAGCTTAGGAGCGGGAGGGCTTGAGACCCAGTACTTC. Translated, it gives CASSLGAGGLETQYF.

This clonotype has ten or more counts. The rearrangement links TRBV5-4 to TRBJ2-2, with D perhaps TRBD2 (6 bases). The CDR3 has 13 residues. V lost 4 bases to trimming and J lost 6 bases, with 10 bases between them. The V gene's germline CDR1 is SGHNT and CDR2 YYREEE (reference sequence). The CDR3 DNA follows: TGTGCCAGCAGCCCTTGGGGGGCCGGGGAGCTGTTTTTT. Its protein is CASSPWGAGELFF.

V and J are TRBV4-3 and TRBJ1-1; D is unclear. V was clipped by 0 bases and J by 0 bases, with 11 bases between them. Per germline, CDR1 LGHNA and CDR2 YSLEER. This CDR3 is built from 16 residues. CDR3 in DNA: TGCGCCAGCAGCCAAGATCCGGGGAGGTTGAACACTGAAGCTTTCTTT. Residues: CASSQDPGRLNTEAFF.

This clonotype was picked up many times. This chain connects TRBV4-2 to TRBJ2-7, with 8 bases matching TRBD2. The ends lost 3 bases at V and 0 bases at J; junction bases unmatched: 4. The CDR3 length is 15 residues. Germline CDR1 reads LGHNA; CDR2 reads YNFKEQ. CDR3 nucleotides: TGTGCCAGCAGCCAGGGGACTAGATTCTCCTACGAGCAGTACTTC. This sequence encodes CASSQGTRFSYEQYF.

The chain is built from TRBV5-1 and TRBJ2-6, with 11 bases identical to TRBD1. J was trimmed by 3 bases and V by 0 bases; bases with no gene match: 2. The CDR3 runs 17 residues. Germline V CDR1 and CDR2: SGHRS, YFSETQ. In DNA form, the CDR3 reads TGCGCCAGCAGCTTGGGGACAGGGGGCGGTGGGGCCAACGTCCTGACTTTC. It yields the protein CASSLGTGGGGANVLTF. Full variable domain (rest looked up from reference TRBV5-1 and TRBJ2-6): KAGVTQTPRYLIKTRGQQVTLSCSPISGHRSVSWYQQTPGQGLQFLFEYFSETQRNKGNFPGRFSGRQFSNSRSEMNVSTLELGDSALYLCASSLGTGGGGANVLTFGAGSRLTVL.

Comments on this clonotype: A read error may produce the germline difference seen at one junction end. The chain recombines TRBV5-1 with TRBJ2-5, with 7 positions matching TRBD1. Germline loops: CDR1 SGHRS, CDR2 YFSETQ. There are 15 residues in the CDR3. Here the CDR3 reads CASSPNPGTEETQYF. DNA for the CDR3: TGTGCCAGCAGCCCCAACCCCGGGACAGAAGAGACCCAGTACTTC.

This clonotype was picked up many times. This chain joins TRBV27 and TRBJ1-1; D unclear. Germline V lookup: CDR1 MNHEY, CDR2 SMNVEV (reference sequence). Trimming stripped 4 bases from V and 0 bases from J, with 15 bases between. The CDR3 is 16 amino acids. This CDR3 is CASSSNSPPLNTEAFF. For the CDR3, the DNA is TGTGCCAGCAGTTCCAACAGTCCCCCCTTGAACACTGAAGCTTTCTTT.

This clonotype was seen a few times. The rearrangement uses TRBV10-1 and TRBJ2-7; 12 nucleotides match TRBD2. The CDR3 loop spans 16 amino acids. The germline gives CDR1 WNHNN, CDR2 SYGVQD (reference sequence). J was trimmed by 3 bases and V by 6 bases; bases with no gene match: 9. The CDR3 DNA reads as TGCGCCAGCAGCGGGAGACTAGCGGGGGATATCTACGAGCAGTACTTC. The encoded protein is CASSGRLAGDIYEQYF.

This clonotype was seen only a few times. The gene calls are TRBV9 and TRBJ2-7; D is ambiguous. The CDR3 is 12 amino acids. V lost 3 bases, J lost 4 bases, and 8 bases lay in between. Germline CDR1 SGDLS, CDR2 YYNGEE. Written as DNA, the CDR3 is TGTGCCAGCAGCGCCCGTGGTTACGAGCAGTACTTC. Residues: CASSARGYEQYF.

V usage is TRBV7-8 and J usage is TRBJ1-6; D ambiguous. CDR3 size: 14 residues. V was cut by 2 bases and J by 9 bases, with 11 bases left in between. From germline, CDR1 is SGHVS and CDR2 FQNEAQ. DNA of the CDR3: TGTGCCAGCAGCTTACCAGGTTCGGGTTCACCCCTCCACTTT. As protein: CASSLPGSGSPLHF.

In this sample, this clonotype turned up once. CDR3 sequence: CASSMTRGETQYF. CDR3 sequence (DNA): TGTGCCAGCAGCATGACAAGAGGAGAGACCCAGTACTTC. The chain is built from TRBV7-2 and TRBJ2-5, with D unresolved. CDR1 and CDR2 from the germline V gene are SGHTA and FQGNSA. This CDR3 region has 13 residues. Trimming left V 5 bases short and J 4 bases short, with 11 bases between.

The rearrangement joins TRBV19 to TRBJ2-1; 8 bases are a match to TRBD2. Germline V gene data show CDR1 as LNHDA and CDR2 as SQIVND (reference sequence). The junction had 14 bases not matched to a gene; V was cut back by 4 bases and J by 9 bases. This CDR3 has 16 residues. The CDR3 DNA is TGTGCCAGTAGTACACTAGGGAGCGGGAGATTGGGTGAGCAGTTCTTC. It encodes CASSTLGSGRLGEQFF.